This TCR beta chain was profiled in a study of Ad26.COV2.S vaccination and SARS-CoV-2 variants. Study summary: Vaccine-arm donor from the placebo-controlled COV1001 Ad26.COV2.S trial.

Germline V gene lookup returns CDR1 SEHNR and CDR2 FQNEAQ (reference sequence). The CDR3 has 14 amino acids. V was shortened by 1 base and J by 1 base, with 5 bases between the two germline ends. As to treatment: 19 received Ad26.COV2.S at low or high dose, single or two shots; roughly five received placebo; per-sample allocation not given. Samples analyzed were those drawn on day 63 after the first vaccine or placebo injection. Measured with immunoSEQ multiplex PCR; TCRdb has only the in-frame clones, and not every one. The top ten hold over 1.5% of the sample, which has roughly 400,000 clones, about 89% seen once.

The material sequenced was peripheral blood, taken in a trial of Ad26.COV2.S vaccine versus placebo. The TCR was taken from a person aged 18-65 years who received the Ad26.COV2.S COVID-19 vaccine or a placebo. The gene calls are TRBV7-9 and TRBJ2-4; D assignment may be TRBD1 or TRBD2 (5 bases each). CDR3 bases: TGTGCCAGCAGCTTAGGGGGGGCCAAAAACATTCAGTACTTC. This encodes CASSLGGAKNIQYF.